This entry describes one T cell receptor (beta chain). This sample stems from a study of control samples from healthy donors and cancer patients. Trimming stripped 1 base from V and 5 bases from J, with 10 bases between. The germline V gene encodes CDR1 LGHNA and CDR2 YNFKEQ. The CDR3 covers 14 residues. Only in-frame clones appear in the TCRdb table, and some are missing; sequencing was by immunoSEQ multiplex PCR. The profile shows 120,000 to 150,000 clones, 90% to 95% of them singletons. The rearrangement joins TRBV4-2 to TRBJ2-3; D is undetermined. The TCR sequence derives from a man between 18 and 29 years old in good health. Source material: blood. In nucleotides, the CDR3 is TGTGCCAGCAGCCAAGTTATGAACAGAGATACGCAGTATTTT. Protein: CASSQVMNRDTQYF.